The following is a TCR beta chain sequence with its context. Its antigen is unknown. Diagnoses were established using clinical symptoms, serum thyroxine and TRAb, thyroid ultrasound and orbital computed tomography. These data originate in a study of T cells in Graves' hyperthyroidism and ophthalmopathy. What was amplified from RNA transcripts were TCR beta CDR3 regions. Initially, a first-round RT-PCR of the TCR CDR3 employed the HTBI primer set. Using its own MiXCR run on the multiplex PCR reads, TCRdb lists one record per CDR3 protein. The sample has about 770,000 distinct CDR3 sequences, around 19% seen once; the top ten hold over 15%. Whole-study findings and limits: Blood also carried most thyroid clonotypes expanded above 0.001.

V trimming: 4 bases; J trimming: 7 bases; junction bases outside the gene matches: 11. The CDR3 is 16 residues long. Germline V gives CDR1 SGDLS, CDR2 YYNGEE. This chain uses TRBV9 with TRBJ1-6; 7 bases agree with TRBD1. Sequencing input: blood. The sequence was collected from a woman in her 50s with Graves' hyperthyroidism that later progressed to Graves' ophthalmopathy. CDR3 DNA: TGTGCCAGCAGCCCCAGGGAGGGGGCGGGAAATTCACCCCTCCACTTT. This translates into CASSPREGAGNSPLHF.